This T cell receptor beta chain was captured by sequencing in a study of persistence of HIV-infected CD4 T cells. As for the study in general: A couple of participants gave one leukapheresis sample; others gave up to about 180 mL blood repeatedly.

The stimulus was lysate of CMV-infected fibroblasts, approximately 9.6 ug/mL. Sorting of responding CD4+ T cells relied on upregulated CD40 ligand together with CD69. These HIV-1-infected adults initiated suppressive ART in chronic infection. The libraries were made with immunoSEQ version 4 in survey mode. Produced via immunoSEQ multiplex PCR; TCRdb's table is partial and in-frame only. Of approximately 20,000 clones in the sample, 78% were seen once. Overall study findings and caveats: Compared with CD3/CD28-stimulated cells, CMV- and Gag-responding cells showed lower TCRbeta richness. Bulk TCR data could not be restricted to HIV-1-infected CMV-responding cells.

Details on this clone: The antigen is not known. Other DNA sequences from this sample encode an identical CDR3 as well.

V was pared by 4 bases and J by 5 bases, with 12 bases between. The CDR3 loop spans 13 amino acids. In germline, CDR1 is SGHRS, CDR2 YFSETQ. The source was CD4+ T cells sorted from PBMCs after roughly 20-hour stimulation, collected from a patient who received antiretroviral therapy. The receptor was isolated from an adult man with HIV who was CMV-seropositive. This sequence joins TRBV5-1 and TRBJ2-5, with unresolved D. The CDR3 reads CASSGAIRETQYF. CDR3 nucleotide sequence: TGCGCCAGCAGCGGCGCAATAAGGGAGACCCAGTACTTC.